The T cell receptor (beta chain) under discussion was sequenced for a study of blood T cell repertoires in COVID-19. As for the study in general: Acute and convalescent COVID-19 specimens originated in the United States, Italy and Spain. Nucleic acid was either cDNA or gDNA, and it came from T cells, B-cell-depleted T cells, or PBMCs.

Under the authors' procedure: For nucleated cells, counts were estimated from reference gene primer amplification. Clones were sequenced by immunoSEQ multiplex PCR, and TCRdb holds only the in-frame ones, with some missing. Clone size and V and J calls were adopted from that table, with D and trimming inferred from the DNA. The sample consists of 310,000 or so clones, 70% to 90% of them appearing once. Participants' own reports of clinical history determined their cohort assignment. The CDR3 consists of 16 residues. Germline lookup yields CDR1 KGHDR and CDR2 SFDVKD. V was clipped by 0 bases and J by 1 base, with 11 bases between them.

This receptor was obtained from a woman aged 25 to 39 who had recovered from COVID-19. This chain links TRBV24-1 with TRBJ1-2; D is perhaps TRBD1 (6 bases). Material for sequencing was PBMCs or T cells enriched from blood (not recorded which). This chain's CDR3 is CATSDLFLGHNYGYTF. Here the CDR3 DNA reads TGTGCCACCAGTGATTTGTTTTTGGGACATAACTATGGCTACACCTTC.